This T cell receptor (beta chain) was observed in a study of T cell responses to AZD1222 COVID-19 vaccine. Study overall: Both about-4-week and about-12-week second-dose recipients were combined.

This CDR3 comprises 13 residues. Trimming cost V 1 base and J 10 bases, with 9 bases left between them. In germline, CDR1 is SGHRS, CDR2 YFSETQ. The repertoire was sequenced with immunoSEQ multiplex PCR; TCRdb's copy has only in-frame clones and lacks some. Here the sample spans just under 85,000 clones, about 90% being singletons. A word on this clone: Its specificity is not known.

Study results and limitations: Regions 160-218 and 743-854 held dominance among vaccine-associated CD4 TCRs, which spanned spike. Of spike-specific TCRs, nearly half reportedly target regions left unmutated in variants. Mostly white British, mostly female donors; authors suggested clonal diversity may be underestimated.

The J gene is TRBJ1-6, the V gene TRBV5-1; D is ambiguous. The source was peripheral blood, collected on day 0 of AZD1222 vaccination. The sequence came from an adult in good health. CDR3 in DNA: TGCGCCAGCAGCTTGTCTGGGGTCTCACCCCTCCACTTT. Its translation: CASSLSGVSPLHF.